This TCR beta chain appears in the sequencing data of a study of T cells after yellow fever vaccination. TCRdb used MiXCR to reprocess the 5' RACE reads, holding one entry per CDR3 protein. The table shows 20,000 to 30,000 distinct CDR3 sequences, with 4.5% occurring only once. The CDR3 is 15 residues long. The ends lost 4 bases at V and 4 bases at J; junction bases unmatched: 9. Per germline, CDR1 SGHRS and CDR2 YFSETQ. This clonotype was detected ten times or more. Study observations and caveats: A weaker but faster secondary response was observed, peaking on day 5 versus 15.

The rearrangement uses TRBV5-1 and TRBJ1-1; 8 nucleotides line up with TRBD1. This receptor was obtained from a young man who received the YFV17D yellow fever vaccine. Here the sequenced sample was PBMCs, either bulk or a sorted T-cell subset (CD4+, CD8+, memory, or dextramer-sorted; not recorded which), taken on the day of the yellow fever booster vaccination. As DNA, the CDR3 is TGCGCCAGCAGCCCCTGGGGACAGGACGTCACTGAAGCTTTCTTT. Translated: CASSPWGQDVTEAFF.